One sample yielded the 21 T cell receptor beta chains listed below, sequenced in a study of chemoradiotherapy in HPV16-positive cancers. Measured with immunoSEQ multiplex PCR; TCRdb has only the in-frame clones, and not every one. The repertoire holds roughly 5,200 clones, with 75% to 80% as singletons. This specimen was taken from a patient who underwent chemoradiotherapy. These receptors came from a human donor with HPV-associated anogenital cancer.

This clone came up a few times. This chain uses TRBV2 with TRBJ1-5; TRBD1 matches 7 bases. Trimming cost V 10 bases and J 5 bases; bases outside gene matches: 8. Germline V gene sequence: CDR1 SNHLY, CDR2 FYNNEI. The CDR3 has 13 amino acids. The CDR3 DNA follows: TGTGCCACAACCCGGGACAGATATCAGCCCCAGCATTTT. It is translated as CATTRDRYQPQHF.

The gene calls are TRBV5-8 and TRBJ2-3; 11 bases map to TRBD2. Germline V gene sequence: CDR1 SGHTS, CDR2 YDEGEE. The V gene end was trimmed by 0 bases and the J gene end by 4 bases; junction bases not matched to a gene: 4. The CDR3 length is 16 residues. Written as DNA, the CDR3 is TGTGCCAGCAGCTTGGGGACTAGCGGGTCCTCAGATACGCAGTATTTT. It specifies CASSLGTSGSSDTQYF.

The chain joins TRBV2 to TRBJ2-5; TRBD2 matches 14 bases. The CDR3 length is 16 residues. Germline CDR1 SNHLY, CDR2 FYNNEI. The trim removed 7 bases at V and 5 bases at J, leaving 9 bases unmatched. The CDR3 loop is CASTEGLAGVHETQYF. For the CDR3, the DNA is TGTGCCAGCACCGAGGGACTAGCGGGAGTGCATGAGACCCAGTACTTC.

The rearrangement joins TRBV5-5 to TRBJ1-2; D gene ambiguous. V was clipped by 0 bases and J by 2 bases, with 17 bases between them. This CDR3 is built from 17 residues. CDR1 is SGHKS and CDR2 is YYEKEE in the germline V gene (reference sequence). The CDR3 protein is CASSLDALGRTNYGYTF. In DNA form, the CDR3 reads TGTGCCAGCAGCTTGGACGCGTTGGGGAGAACCAACTATGGCTACACCTTC.

The CDR3 region is CASSTSWDGRGQYF. The CDR3 nucleotides read TGCGCCAGCAGCACATCATGGGACGGACGGGGGCAGTACTTC. The rearrangement links TRBV5-1 to TRBJ2-7; D is perhaps TRBD1 or TRBD2 (5 bases each). The CDR3 loop spans 14 amino acids. Trimming took 4 bases from V and 9 from J, leaving 20 bases between them. Germline loops: CDR1 SGHRS, CDR2 YFSETQ.

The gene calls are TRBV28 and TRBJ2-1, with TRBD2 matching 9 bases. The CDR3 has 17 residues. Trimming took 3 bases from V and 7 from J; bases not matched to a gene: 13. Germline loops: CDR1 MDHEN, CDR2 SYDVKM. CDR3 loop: CASSLVPFGLALNEQFF. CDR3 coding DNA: TGTGCCAGCAGTTTGGTCCCCTTCGGACTAGCGCTTAATGAGCAGTTCTTC.

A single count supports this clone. Written as DNA, the CDR3 is TGTGCCAGCAGTTCACAGGGGGCGCAGGAGACCCAGTACTTC. Translation: CASSSQGAQETQYF. This chain joins TRBV27 and TRBJ2-5; 9 bases agree with TRBD1. The germline V gene has CDR1 MNHEY and CDR2 SMNVEV (reference sequence). Trimming at V came to 4 bases and at J to 5 bases, leaving 5 bases not matched to a gene. The length of the CDR3 is 14 residues.

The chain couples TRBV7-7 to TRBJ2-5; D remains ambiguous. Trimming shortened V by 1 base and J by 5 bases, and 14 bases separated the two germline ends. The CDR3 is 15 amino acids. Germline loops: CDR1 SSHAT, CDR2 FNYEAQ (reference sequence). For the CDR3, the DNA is TGTGCCAGCAGCTTAGGAAAGACACCTTGGGAGACCCAGTACTTC. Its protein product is CASSLGKTPWETQYF.

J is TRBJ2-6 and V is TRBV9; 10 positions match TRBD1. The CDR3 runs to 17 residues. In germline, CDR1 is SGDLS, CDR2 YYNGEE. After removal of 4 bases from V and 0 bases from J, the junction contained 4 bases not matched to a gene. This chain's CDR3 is CASSPGDRGSGANVLTF. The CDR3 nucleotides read TGTGCCAGCAGCCCGGGGGACAGGGGCTCTGGGGCCAACGTCCTGACTTTC.

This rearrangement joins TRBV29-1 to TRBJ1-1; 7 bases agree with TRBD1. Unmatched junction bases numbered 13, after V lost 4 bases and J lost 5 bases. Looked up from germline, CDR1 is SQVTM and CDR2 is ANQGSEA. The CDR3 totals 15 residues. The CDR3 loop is CSVAADRVPGTEAFF. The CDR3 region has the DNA TGCAGCGTTGCCGCCGACAGGGTACCGGGAACTGAAGCTTTCTTT.

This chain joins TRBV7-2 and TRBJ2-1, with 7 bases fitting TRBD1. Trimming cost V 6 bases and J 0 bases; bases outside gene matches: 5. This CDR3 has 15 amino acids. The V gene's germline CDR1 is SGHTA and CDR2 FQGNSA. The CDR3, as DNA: TGTGCCAGCAGTTCGGGACAGAGCTCCTACAATGAGCAGTTCTTC. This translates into CASSSGQSSYNEQFF.

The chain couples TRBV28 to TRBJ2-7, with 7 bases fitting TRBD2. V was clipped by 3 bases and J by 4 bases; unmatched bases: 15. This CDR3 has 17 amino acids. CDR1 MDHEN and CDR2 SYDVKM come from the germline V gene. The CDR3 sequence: CASSLDFWGRGNYEQYF. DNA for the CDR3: TGTGCCAGCAGTTTGGATTTTTGGGGGAGGGGAAATTACGAGCAGTACTTC.

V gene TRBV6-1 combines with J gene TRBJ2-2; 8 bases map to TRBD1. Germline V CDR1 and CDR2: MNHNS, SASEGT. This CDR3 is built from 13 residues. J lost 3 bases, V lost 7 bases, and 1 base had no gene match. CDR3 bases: TGTGCCAGCAAACAGGGGGACACCGGGGAGCTGTTTTTT. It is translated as CASKQGDTGELFF.

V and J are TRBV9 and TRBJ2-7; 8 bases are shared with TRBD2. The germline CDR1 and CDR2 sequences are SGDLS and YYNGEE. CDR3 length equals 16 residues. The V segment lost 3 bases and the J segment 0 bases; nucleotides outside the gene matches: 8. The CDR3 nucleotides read TGTGCCAGCAGCGAGGGACTCGGGGGGGGCTCCTACGAGCAGTACTTC. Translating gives CASSEGLGGGSYEQYF.

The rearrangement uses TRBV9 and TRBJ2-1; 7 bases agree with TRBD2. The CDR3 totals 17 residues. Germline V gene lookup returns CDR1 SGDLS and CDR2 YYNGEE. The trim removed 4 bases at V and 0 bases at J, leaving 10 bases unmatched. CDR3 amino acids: CASSPSGTESSYNEQFF. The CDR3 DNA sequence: TGTGCCAGCAGCCCCAGCGGGACCGAGAGCTCCTACAATGAGCAGTTCTTC.

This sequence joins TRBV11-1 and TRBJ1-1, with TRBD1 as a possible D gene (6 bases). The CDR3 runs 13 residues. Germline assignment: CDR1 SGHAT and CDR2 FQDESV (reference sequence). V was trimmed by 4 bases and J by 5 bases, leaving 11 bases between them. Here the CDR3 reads CASSYEQGTEAFF. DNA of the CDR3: TGTGCCAGCAGCTACGAACAGGGAACTGAAGCTTTCTTT. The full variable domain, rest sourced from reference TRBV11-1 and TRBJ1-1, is EAEVAQSPRYKITEKSQAVAFWCDPISGHATLYWYRQILGQGPELLVQFQDESVVDDSQLPKDRFSAERLKGVDSTLKIQPAELGDSAMYLCASSYEQGTEAFFGQGTRLTVV.

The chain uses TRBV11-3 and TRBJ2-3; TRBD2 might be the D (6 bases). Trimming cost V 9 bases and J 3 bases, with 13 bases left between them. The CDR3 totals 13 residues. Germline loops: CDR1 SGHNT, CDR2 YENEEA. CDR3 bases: TGTGCCAGTCGGATTAGCGGTACAGATACGCAGTATTTT. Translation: CASRISGTDTQYF.

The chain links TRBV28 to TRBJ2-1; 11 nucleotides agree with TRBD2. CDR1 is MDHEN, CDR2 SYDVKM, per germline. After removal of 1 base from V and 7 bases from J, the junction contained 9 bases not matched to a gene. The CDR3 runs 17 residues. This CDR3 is CASSLSSYSGRANEQFF. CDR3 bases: TGTGCCAGCAGTTTATCCTCCTATAGCGGGAGGGCTAATGAGCAGTTCTTC.

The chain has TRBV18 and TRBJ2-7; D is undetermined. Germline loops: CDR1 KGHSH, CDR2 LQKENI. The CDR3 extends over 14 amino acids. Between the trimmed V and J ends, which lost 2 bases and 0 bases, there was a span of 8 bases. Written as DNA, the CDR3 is TGTGCCAGCTCACCATATCAGAGCTCCTACGAGCAGTACTTC. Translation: CASSPYQSSYEQYF.

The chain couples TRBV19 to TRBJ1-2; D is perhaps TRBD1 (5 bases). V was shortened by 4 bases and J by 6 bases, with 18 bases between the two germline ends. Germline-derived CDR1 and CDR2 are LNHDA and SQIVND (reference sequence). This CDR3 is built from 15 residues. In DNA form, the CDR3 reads TGTGCCAGTAGTAATCAACAAAGGGGAGGAGATGGCTACACCTTC. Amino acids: CASSNQQRGGDGYTF.

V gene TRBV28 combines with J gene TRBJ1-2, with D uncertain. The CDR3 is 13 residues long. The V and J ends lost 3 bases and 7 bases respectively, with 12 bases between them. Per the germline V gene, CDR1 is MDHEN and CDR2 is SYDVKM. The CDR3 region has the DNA TGTGCCAGCAGTTTGGCCCTTTCGGGTGGCTACACCTTC. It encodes CASSLALSGGYTF.